The source of this T cell receptor beta chain is a study of PD-1 blockade in classical Hodgkin lymphoma. Study results and caveats: Whoever responded completely had baseline diversity much like that seen in newly diagnosed patients. A significant rise in TCR diversity was seen by C4D1 for CD4+ cells but not for CD8+ cells.

About this clone itself: Its antigen is unknown.

Measured with immunoSEQ multiplex PCR; TCRdb has only the in-frame clones, and not every one. The sample includes more than 140,000 clones, around 84% seen only once; the top ten take roughly 9.8%. The patients all showed relapse after autologous stem cell transplantation, while their brentuximab vedotin exposure varied. The clonotype comes from a human donor with classical Hodgkin lymphoma. This specimen consisted of peripheral blood mononuclear cells (PBMCs), obtained before the second cycle of nivolumab.

CDR3 loop: CASRVELFF. In DNA, the CDR3 is TGCGCCAGCAGAGTGGAGCTGTTTTTT. This chain connects TRBV5-1 to TRBJ2-2; D uncertain. Trimming took off 5 bases at V and 10 bases at J, with 3 bases between the two ends. Germline CDR1 SGHRS, CDR2 YFSETQ. This CDR3 has 9 amino acids.